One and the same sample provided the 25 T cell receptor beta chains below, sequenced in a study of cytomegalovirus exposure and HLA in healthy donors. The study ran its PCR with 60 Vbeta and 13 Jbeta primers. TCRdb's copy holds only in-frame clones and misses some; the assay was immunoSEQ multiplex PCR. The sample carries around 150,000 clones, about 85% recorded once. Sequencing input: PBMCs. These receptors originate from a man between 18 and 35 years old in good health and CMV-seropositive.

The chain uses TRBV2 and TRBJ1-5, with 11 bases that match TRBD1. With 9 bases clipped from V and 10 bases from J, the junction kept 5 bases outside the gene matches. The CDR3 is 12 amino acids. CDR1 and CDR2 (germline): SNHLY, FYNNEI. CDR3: CASRTGGEPQHF. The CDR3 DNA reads TGTGCCAGTCGGACAGGGGGCGAACCCCAGCATTTT.

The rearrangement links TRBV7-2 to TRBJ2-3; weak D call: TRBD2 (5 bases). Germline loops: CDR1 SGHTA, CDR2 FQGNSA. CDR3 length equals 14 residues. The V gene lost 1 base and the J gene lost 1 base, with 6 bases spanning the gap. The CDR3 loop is CASSLGAGTDTQYF. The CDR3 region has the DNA TGTGCCAGCAGCTTAGGAGCGGGCACAGATACGCAGTATTTT.

This chain's CDR3 is CASSILVGQPQHF. CDR3 in DNA: TGTGCCAGTAGTATACTGGTTGGCCAGCCCCAGCATTTT. V gene TRBV19 combines with J gene TRBJ1-5; D is uncertain. Germline CDR1 reads LNHDA; CDR2 reads SQIVND (reference sequence). The germline V and J ends were trimmed by 2 bases and 7 bases, with 9 bases remaining between them. The CDR3 totals 13 residues. Using reference TRBV19 and TRBJ1-5 for the parts outside the CDR3, the full variable domain is DGGITQSPKYLFRKEGQNVTLSCEQNLNHDAMYWYRQDPGQGLRLIYYSQIVNDFQKGDIAEGYSVSREKKESFPLTVTSAQKNPTAFYLCASSILVGQPQHFGDGTRLSIL.

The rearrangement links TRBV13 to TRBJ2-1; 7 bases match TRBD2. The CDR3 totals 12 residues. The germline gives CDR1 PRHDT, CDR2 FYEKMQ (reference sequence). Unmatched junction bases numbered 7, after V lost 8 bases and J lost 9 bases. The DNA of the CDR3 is TGTGCCAGCTCGCGGGGAGGGAGTGAGCAGTTCTTC. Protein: CASSRGGSEQFF.

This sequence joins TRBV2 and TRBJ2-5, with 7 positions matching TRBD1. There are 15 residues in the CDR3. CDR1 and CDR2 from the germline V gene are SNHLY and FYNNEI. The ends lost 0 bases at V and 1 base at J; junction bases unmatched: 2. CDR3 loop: CASSEAHRGQETQYF. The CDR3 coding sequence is TGTGCCAGCAGTGAAGCTCACAGGGGCCAAGAGACCCAGTACTTC.

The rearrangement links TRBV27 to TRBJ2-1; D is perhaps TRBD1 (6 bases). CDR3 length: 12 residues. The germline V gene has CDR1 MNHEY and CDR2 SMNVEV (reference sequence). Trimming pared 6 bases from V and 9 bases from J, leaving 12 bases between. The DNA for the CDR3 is TGTGCCAGCAGCCAACAGGGCGGTGAGCAGTTCTTC. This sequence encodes CASSQQGGEQFF.

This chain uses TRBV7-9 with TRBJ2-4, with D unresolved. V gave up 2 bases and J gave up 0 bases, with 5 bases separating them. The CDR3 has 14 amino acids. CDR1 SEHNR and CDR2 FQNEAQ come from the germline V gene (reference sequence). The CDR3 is CASSLPRAKNIQYF. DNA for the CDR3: TGTGCCAGCAGCTTACCGCGAGCCAAAAACATTCAGTACTTC.

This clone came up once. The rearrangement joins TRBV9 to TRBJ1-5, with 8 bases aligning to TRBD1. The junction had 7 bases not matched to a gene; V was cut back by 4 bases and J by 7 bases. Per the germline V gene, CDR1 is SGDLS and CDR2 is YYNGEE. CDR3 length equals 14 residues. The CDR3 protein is CASSRDRMDQPQHF. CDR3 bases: TGTGCCAGCAGCCGGGACAGGATGGACCAGCCCCAGCATTTT.

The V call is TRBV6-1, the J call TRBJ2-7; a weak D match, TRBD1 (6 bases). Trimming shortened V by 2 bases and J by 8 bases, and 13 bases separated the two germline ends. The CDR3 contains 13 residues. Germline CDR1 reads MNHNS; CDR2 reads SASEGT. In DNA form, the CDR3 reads TGTGCCAGCAGTGAAACAGGGTTCATCCAGCAGTACTTC. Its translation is CASSETGFIQQYF.

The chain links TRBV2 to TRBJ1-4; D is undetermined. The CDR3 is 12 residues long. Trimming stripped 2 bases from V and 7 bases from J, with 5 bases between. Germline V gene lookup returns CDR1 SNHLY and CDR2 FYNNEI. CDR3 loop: CASSEQAEKLFF. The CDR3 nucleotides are TGTGCCAGCAGTGAACAGGCTGAAAAACTGTTTTTT. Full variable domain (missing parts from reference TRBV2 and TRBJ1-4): EPEVTQTPSHQVTQMGQEVILRCVPISNHLYFYWYRQILGQKVEFLVSFYNNEISEKSEIFDDQFSVERPDGSNFTLKIRSTKLEDSAMYFCASSEQAEKLFFGSGTQLSVL.

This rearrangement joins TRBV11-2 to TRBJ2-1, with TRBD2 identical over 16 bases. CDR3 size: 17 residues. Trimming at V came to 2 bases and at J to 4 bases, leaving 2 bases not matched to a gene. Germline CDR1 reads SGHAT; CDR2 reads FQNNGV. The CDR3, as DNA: TGTGCCAGCAGCTTATCGGGACTAGCGGGGGGGTACAATGAGCAGTTCTTC. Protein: CASSLSGLAGGYNEQFF.

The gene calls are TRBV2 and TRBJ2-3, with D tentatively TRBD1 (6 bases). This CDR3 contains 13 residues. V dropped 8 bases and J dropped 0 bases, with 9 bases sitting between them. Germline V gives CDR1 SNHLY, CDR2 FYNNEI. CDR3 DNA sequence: TGTGCCAGCGGGGGCGGGAGCACAGATACGCAGTATTTT. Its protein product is CASGGGSTDTQYF.

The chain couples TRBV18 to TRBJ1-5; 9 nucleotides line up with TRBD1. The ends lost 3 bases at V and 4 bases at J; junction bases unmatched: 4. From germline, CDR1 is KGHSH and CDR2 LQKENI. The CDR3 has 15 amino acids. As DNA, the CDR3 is TGTGCCAGCTCACCCCCGGGACAGGGTAATCAGCCCCAGCATTTT. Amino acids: CASSPPGQGNQPQHF.

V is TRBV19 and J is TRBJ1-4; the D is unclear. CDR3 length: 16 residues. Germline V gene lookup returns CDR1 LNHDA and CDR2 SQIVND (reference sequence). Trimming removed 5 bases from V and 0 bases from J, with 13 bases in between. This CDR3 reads CASSPTFRATNEKLFF. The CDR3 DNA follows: TGTGCCAGTAGTCCAACTTTTCGGGCAACTAATGAAAAACTGTTTTTT.

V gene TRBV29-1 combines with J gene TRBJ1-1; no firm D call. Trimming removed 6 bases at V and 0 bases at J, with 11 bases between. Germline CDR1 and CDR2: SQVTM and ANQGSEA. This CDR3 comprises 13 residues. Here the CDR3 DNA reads TGCAGCGTGGGCAGCCCCATGAACACTGAAGCTTTCTTT. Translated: CSVGSPMNTEAFF.

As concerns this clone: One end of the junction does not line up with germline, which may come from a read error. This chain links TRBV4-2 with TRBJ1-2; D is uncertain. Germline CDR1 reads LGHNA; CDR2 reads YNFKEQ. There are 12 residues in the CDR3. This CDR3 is CASSLGAEVPGF. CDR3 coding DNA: TGTGCCAGCAGCCTCGGTGCGGAGGTCCCCGGCTTC.

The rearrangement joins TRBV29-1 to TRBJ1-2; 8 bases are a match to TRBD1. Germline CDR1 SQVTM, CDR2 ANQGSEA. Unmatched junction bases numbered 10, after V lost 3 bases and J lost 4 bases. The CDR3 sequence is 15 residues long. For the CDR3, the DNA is TGCAGCGTTGATTCAGGGGGCGACTTCGGCTATGGCTACACCTTC. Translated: CSVDSGGDFGYGYTF.

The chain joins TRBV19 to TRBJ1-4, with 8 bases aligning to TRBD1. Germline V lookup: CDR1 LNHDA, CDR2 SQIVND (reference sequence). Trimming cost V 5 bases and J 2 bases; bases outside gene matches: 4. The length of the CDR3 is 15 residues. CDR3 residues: CASSSNRGTNEKLFF. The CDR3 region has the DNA TGTGCCAGTAGTTCAAACAGGGGGACTAATGAAAAACTGTTTTTT.

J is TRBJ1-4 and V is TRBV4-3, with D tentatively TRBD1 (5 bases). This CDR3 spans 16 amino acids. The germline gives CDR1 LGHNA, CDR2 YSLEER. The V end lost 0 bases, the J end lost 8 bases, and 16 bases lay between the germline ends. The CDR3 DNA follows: TGCGCCAGCAGCCAAGAACCTAGGACGGGGGGGGAAAAACTGTTTTTT. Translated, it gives CASSQEPRTGGEKLFF.

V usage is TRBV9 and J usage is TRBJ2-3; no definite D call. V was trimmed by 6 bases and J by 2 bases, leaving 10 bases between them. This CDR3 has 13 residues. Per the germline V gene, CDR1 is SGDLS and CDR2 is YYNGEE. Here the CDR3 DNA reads TGTGCCAGCAACCGGGTCCTCACAGATACGCAGTATTTT. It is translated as CASNRVLTDTQYF.

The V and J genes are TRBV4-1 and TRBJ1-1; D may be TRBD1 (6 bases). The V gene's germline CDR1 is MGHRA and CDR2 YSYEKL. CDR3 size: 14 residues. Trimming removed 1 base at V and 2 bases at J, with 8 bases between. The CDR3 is CASSQGQANTEAFF. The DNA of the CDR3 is TGCGCCAGCAGCCAAGGACAGGCTAACACTGAAGCTTTCTTT.

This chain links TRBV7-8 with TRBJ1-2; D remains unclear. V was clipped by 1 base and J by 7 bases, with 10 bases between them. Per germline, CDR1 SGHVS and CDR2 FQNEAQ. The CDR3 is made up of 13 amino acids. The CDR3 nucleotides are TGTGCCAGCAGCTTAGGCGTAGCAAGTGGCTACACCTTC. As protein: CASSLGVASGYTF.

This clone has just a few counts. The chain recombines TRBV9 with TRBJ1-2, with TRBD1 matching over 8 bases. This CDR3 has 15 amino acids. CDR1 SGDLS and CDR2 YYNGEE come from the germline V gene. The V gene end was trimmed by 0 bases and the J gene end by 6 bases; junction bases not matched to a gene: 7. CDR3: CASSVAAGGSNGYTF. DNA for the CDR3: TGTGCCAGCAGCGTAGCGGCAGGGGGCTCCAATGGCTACACCTTC.

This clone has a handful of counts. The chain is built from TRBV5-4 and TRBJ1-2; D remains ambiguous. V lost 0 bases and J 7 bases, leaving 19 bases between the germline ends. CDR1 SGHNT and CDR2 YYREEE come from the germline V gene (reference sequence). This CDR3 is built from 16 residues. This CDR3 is CASSLENSVPGAGYTF. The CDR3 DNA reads TGTGCCAGCAGCTTGGAGAATAGTGTACCGGGAGCTGGCTACACCTTC.

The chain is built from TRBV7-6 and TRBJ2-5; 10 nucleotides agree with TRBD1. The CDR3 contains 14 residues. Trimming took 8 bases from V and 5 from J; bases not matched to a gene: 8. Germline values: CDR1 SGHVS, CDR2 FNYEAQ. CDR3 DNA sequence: TGTGCCAGCTCCCCCGGGACAGGGGCTGAGACCCAGTACTTC. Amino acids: CASSPGTGAETQYF.